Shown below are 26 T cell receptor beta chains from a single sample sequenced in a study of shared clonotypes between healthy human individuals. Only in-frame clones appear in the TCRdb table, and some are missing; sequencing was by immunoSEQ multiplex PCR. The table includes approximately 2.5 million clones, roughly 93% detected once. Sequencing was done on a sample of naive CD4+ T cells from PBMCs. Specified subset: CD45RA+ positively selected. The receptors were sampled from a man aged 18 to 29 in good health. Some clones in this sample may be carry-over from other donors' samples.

The CDR3 loop is CAWSVRRSGFTDTQYF. CDR3 bases: TGTGCCTGGAGTGTACGGCGGTCGGGATTCACAGATACGCAGTATTTT. The chain recombines TRBV30 with TRBJ2-3; D is possibly TRBD2 (5 bases). The CDR3 runs to 16 residues. Deletions cut 0 bases from V and 2 bases from J, with 15 bases between. Germline V gene lookup returns CDR1 GTSNPN and CDR2 SVGIG (reference sequence).

CDR3 in amino acids: CASSDGMHEETQYF. In nucleotides, the CDR3 is TGTGCCAGCAGCGACGGGATGCACGAAGAGACCCAGTACTTC. The V call is TRBV7-3, the J call TRBJ2-5, with D possibly being TRBD2 (5 bases). The germline V gene has CDR1 SGHTA and CDR2 FQGTGA. The CDR3 runs to 14 residues. Between the trimmed V and J ends, which lost 5 bases and 3 bases, there was a span of 13 bases.

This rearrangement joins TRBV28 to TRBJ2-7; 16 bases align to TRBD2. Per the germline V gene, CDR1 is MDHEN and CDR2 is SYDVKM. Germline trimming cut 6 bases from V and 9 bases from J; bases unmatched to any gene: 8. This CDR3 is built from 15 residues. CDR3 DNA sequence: TGTGCCAGCAGCCCCGGGACTAGCGGGAGGGCCGTGCAGTACTTC. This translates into CASSPGTSGRAVQYF. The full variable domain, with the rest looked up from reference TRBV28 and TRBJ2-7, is DVKVTQSSRYLVKRTGEKVFLECVQDMDHENMFWYRQDPGLGLRLIYFSYDVKMKEKGDIPEGYSVSREKKERFSLILESASTNQTSMYLCASSPGTSGRAVQYFGPGTRLTVT.

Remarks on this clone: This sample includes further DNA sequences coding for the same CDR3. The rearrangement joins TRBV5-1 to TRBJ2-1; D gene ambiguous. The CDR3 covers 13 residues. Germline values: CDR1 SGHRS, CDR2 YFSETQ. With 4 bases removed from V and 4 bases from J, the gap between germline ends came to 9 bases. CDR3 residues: CASSLIPYNEQFF. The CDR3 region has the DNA TGCGCCAGCAGCCTAATCCCTTACAATGAGCAGTTCTTC.

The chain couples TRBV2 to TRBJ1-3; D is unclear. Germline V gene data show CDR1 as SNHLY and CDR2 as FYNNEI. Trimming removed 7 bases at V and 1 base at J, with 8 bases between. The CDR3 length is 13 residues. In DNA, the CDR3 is TGTGCCAGCATTAGAGATTCTGGAAACACCATATATTTT. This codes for CASIRDSGNTIYF.

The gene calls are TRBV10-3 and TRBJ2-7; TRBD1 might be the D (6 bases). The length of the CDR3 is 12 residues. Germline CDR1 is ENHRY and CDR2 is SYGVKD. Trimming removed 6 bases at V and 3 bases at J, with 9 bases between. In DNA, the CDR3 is TGTGCCATCAGGCAAGGGGGCTACGAGCAGTACTTC. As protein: CAIRQGGYEQYF.

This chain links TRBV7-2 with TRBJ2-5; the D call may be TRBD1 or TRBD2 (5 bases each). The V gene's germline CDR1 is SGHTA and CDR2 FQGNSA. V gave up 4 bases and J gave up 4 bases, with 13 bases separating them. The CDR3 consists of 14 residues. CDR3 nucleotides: TGTGCCAGCAGCTCCAGGGACCGAGGAGAGACCCAGTACTTC. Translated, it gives CASSSRDRGETQYF.

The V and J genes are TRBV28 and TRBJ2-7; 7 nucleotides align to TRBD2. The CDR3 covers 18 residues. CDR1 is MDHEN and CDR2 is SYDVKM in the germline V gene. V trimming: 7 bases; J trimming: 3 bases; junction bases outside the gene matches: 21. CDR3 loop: CASKTVYSGGREFYEQYF. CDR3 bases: TGTGCCAGCAAAACAGTTTACTCAGGTGGGCGGGAGTTCTACGAGCAGTACTTC.

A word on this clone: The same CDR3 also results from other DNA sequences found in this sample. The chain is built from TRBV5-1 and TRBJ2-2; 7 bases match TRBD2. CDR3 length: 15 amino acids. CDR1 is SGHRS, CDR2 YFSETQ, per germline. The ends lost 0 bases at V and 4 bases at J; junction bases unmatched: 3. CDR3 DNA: TGCGCCAGCAGCTTGGCCGGGGGGACCACCGGGGAGCTGTTTTTT. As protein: CASSLAGGTTGELFF.

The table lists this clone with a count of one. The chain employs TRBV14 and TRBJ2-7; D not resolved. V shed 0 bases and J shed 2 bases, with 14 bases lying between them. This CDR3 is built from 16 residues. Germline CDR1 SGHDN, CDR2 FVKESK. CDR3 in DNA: TGTGCCAGCAGCCAAGAGCCGGACCTCATTACCTACGAGCAGTACTTC. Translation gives CASSQEPDLITYEQYF.

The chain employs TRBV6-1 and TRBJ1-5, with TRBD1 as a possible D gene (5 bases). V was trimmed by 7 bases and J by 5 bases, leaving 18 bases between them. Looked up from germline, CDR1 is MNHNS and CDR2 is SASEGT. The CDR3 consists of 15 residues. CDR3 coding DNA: TGTGCCAGCACCGAACGGTGGGGGGGTGATCAGCCCCAGCATTTT. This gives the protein CASTERWGGDQPQHF.

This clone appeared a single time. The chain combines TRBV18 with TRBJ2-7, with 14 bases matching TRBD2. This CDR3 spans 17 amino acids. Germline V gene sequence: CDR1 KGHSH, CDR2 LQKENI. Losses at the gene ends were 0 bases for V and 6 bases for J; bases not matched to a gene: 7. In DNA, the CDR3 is TGTGCCAGCTCACCACCGGGACTAGCGGGAGTAGGACTCGAGCAGTACTTC. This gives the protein CASSPPGLAGVGLEQYF. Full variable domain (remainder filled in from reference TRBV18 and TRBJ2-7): NAGVMQNPRHLVRRRGQEARLRCSPMKGHSHVYWYRQLPEEGLKFMVYLQKENIIDESGMPKERFSAEFPKEGPSILRIQQVVRGDSAAYFCASSPPGLAGVGLEQYFGPGTRLTVT.

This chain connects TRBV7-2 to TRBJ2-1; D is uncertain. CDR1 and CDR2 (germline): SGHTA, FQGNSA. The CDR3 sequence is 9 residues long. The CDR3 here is CALGNEQFF. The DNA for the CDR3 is TGTGCTCTTGGCAATGAGCAGTTCTTC.

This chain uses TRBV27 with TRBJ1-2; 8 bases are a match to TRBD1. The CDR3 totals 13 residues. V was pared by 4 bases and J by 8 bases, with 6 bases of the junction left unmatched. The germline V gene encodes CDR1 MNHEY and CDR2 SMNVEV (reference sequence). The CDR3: CASSSLDRVGYTF. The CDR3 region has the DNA TGTGCCAGCAGTTCCCTGGACAGGGTGGGCTACACCTTC.

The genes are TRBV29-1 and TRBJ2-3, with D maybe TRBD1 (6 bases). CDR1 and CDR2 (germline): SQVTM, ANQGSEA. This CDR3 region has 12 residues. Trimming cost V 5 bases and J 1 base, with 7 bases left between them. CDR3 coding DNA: TGCAGCGTTTGGACAGGCACAGATACGCAGTATTTT. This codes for CSVWTGTDTQYF.

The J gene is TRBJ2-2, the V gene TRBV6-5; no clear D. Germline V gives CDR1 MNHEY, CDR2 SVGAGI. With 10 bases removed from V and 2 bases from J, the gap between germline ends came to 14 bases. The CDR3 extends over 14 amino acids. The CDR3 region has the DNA TGTGCCACTATTGGATCAATTAACACCGGGGAGCTGTTTTTT. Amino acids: CATIGSINTGELFF.

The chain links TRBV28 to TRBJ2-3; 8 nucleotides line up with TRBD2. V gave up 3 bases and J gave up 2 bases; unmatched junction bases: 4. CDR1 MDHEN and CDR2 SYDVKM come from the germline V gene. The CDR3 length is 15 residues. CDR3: CASSFSGGFTDTQYF. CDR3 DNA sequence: TGTGCCAGCAGTTTTTCGGGGGGGTTCACAGATACGCAGTATTTT.

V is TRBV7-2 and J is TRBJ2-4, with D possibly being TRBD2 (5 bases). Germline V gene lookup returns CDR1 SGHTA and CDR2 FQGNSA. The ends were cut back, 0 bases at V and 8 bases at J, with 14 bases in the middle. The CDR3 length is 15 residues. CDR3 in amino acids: CASSLAAGQSHIQYF. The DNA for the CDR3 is TGTGCCAGCAGCTTAGCGGCGGGCCAGTCACACATTCAGTACTTC. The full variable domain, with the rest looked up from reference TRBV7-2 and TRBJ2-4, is GAGVSQSPSNKVTEKGKDVELRCDPISGHTALYWYRQSLGQGLEFLIYFQGNSAPDKSGLPSDRFSAERTGGSVSTLTIQRTQQEDSAVYLCASSLAAGQSHIQYFGAGTRLSVL.

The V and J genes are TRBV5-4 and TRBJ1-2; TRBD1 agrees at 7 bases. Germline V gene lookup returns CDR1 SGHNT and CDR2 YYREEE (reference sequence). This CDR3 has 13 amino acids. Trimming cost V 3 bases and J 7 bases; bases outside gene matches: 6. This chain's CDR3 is CASSSGQRGGYTF. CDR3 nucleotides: TGTGCCAGCAGCTCGGGACAGCGCGGTGGCTACACCTTC.

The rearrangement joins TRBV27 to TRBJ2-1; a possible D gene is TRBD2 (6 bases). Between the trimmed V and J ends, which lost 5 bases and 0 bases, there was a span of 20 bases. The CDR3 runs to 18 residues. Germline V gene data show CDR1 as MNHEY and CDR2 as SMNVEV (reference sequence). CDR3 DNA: TGTGCCAGCAGTCAGTACCAAAGCGGGCAGAGCTCCTACAATGAGCAGTTCTTC. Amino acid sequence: CASSQYQSGQSSYNEQFF.

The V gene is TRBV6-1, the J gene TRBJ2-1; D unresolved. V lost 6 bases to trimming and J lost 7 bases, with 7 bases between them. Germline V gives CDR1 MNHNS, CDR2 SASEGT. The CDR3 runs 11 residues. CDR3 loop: CASRDQNEQFF. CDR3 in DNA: TGTGCCAGCAGGGACCAGAATGAGCAGTTCTTC.

Written as DNA, the CDR3 is TGTGCCAGAGGGGCGGGACTCACAGATACGCAGTATTTT. Translated, it gives CARGAGLTDTQYF. The gene calls are TRBV30 and TRBJ2-3; D is possibly TRBD2 (6 bases). The CDR3 is 13 residues long. The germline V gene has CDR1 GTSNPN and CDR2 SVGIG (reference sequence). V was pared by 8 bases and J by 2 bases, with 14 bases between.

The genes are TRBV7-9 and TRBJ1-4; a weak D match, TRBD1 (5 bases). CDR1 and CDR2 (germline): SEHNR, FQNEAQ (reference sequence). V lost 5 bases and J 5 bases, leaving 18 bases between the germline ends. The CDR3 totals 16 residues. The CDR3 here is CASSITRGDPNEKLFF. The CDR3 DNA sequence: TGTGCCAGCAGCATAACCCGGGGGGATCCGAATGAAAAACTGTTTTTT.

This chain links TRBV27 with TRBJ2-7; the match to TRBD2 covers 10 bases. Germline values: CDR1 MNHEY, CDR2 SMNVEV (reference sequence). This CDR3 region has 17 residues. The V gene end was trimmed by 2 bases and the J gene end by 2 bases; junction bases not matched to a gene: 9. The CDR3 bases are TGTGCCAGCAGTTTACATCCGAGGGGACTAGCGACCTACGAGCAGTACTTC. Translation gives CASSLHPRGLATYEQYF.

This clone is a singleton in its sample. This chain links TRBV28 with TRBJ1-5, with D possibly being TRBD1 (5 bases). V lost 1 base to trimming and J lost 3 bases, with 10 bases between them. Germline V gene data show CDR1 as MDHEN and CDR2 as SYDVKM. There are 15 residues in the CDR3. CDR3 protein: CASSLFDSVNQPQHF. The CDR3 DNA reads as TGTGCCAGCAGTTTATTCGACAGCGTCAATCAGCCCCAGCATTTT.

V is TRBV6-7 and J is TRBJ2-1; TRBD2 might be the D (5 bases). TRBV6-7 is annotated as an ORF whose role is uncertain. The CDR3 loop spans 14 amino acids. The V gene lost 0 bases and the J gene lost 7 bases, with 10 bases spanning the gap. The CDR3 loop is CASSYSRGPNEQFF. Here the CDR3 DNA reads TGTGCCAGCAGTTACTCCAGAGGGCCTAATGAGCAGTTCTTC.